These T cell receptor beta chains were read from a single sample in a study of blood T cell repertoires in COVID-19. The data were produced by immunoSEQ multiplex PCR, yet TCRdb's version contains in-frame clones alone and is incomplete. The data hold 140,000 or so clones, with roughly 88% observed a single time. The sequenced sample was peripheral blood. The source is a man between 60 and 75 years old with active or convalescent COVID-19. CDR3s include the opening cysteine and the closing phenylalanine or tryptophan. A D gene is named only where the DNA matches it firmly. Some rows mark clone size as missing; the rest say once, few, many or name a class of expanded clone.

D	size	V	length	J	DNA	CDR3
NA	NA	TRBV2	14	TRBJ2-3	TGTGCCAGCATATCCGGGATCCTCGTTGATACGCAGTATTTT	CASISGILVDTQYF
TRBD2	NA	TRBV4-1	16	TRBJ2-2	TGCGCCAGCAGCCTCAGCGGGCGGGAGGACACCGGGGAGCTGTTTTTT	CASSLSGREDTGELFF
NA	NA	TRBV5-6	11	TRBJ1-1	TGTGCCAGCAGCTTAACAGGGCCAGCTTTCTTT	CASSLTGPAFF
NA	NA	TRBV21-1	17	TRBJ2-3	TGTGCCAGCAGAGCCTCTCATAGCGGGTTCAGCACAGATACGCAGTATTTT	CASRASHSGFSTDTQYF
TRBD1	NA	TRBV19	14	TRBJ1-4	TGTGCCAGTAGTTCGACAGGGGGCGTTGAAAAACTGTTTTTT	CASSSTGGVEKLFF
NA	NA	TRBV27	16	TRBJ2-2	TGTGCCAGCAGTTTGTATGACAGACCGAACACCGGGGAGCTGTTTTTT	CASSLYDRPNTGELFF
NA	NA	TRBV2	11	TRBJ2-7	TGTGCCAGCAGTGTCACTAACGAGCAGTACTTC	CASSVTNEQYF
NA	NA	TRBV9	15	TRBJ2-3	TGTGCCAGCAGCTATACAGGGAGCCGGGGAGATACGCAGTATTTT	CASSYTGSRGDTQYF
TRBD1	few	TRBV27	17	TRBJ1-3	TGTGCCAGCAAAAAATCTTTCCAGGGGGCGCGCGGAAACACCATATATTTT	CASKKSFQGARGNTIYF
TRBD2	NA	TRBV5-8	13	TRBJ2-1	TGTGCCAGCAGCCGGGACTATCTCGAGGAGCAGTTCTTC	CASSRDYLEEQFF
TRBD1	NA	TRBV15	14	TRBJ2-7	TGTGCCACCAGCATCGACAGGGGTCCCTACGAGCAGTACTTC	CATSIDRGPYEQYF
NA	NA	TRBV7-2	15	TRBJ2-7	TGTGCCAGCAGCTTAATGAACAGCTTATCCTACGAGCAGTACTTC	CASSLMNSLSYEQYF
TRBD1	NA	TRBV11-3	16	TRBJ2-3	TGTGCCAGCAGCCAACGCACCGGGACAGGGGGTAGTGGGCAGTATTTT	CASSQRTGTGGSGQYF
NA	NA	TRBV3-1/TRBV3-2	15	TRBJ2-1	TGTGCCAGCAGCCAATGGGACTGGGAGTACAATGAGCAGTTCTTC	CASSQWDWEYNEQFF
NA	NA	TRBV28	14	TRBJ2-5	TGTGCCAGCAGTTTGGCGGGGCCCCAAGAGACCCAGTACTTC	CASSLAGPQETQYF
NA	NA	TRBV6-6	13	TRBJ1-2	TGTGCCAGCAGCCGCGGAGAAAACTATGGCTACACCTTC	CASSRGENYGYTF
NA	NA	TRBV27	13	TRBJ1-3	TGTGCCAGCTGCGATCCATCGAGGAACACCATATATTTT	CASCDPSRNTIYF
TRBD1	NA	TRBV20-1	16	TRBJ2-7	TGCAGTGCTAATGACAGGACCCAGGGGGCCTCCGTCGAGCAGTACTTC	CSANDRTQGASVEQYF
NA	NA	TRBV9	16	TRBJ2-7	TGTGCCAGCAGCGTAGCCGGGGGTATGTCTCACTACGAGCAGTACTTC	CASSVAGGMSHYEQYF
NA	NA	TRBV11-3	13	TRBJ2-7	TGTGCCAGCAGCTTAAATCGGGTAGAGGAGCAGTACTTC	CASSLNRVEEQYF
TRBD1	once	TRBV28	14	TRBJ2-1	TGTGCCAGCACCGGGACAGACTCCTACAATGAGCAGTTCTTC	CASTGTDSYNEQFF
NA	once	TRBV15	12	TRBJ2-1	TGTGCCACCAGCGGACCGGGACTCAAGCAGTTCTTC	CATSGPGLKQFF
NA	NA	TRBV28	14	TRBJ2-1	TGTGCCACGCACCGGGACTGGGAGTACAATGAGCAGTTCTTC	CATHRDWEYNEQFF
TRBD1	NA	TRBV11-3	14	TRBJ2-1	TGTGCCAGCAGCCCGGGGACAGGGGGAGGTGAGCAGTTCTTC	CASSPGTGGGEQFF
NA	NA	TRBV19	13	TRBJ1-1	TGTGCCAGCACCCGGGCGGGAGGCACTGAAGCTTTCTTT	CASTRAGGTEAFF
TRBD1	NA	TRBV29-1	17	TRBJ1-2	TGCAGCGTTGAATCCCTTCTTCCTAGACAGGGAGTATATGGCTACACCTTC	CSVESLLPRQGVYGYTF
TRBD1	once	TRBV29-1	20	TRBJ2-3	TGCAGCGTTGAAGACTCACCGGGGCCCGGGACAGGGGGCAGGACAGATACGCAGTATTTT	CSVEDSPGPGTGGRTDTQYF
NA	NA	TRBV6-5	13	TRBJ1-1	TGTGCCAGCACACAGAAGATGAACACTGAAGCTTTCTTT	CASTQKMNTEAFF
TRBD1	NA	TRBV19	15	TRBJ2-1	TGTGCCAGTAGTATAGCACAGGGGGTCGGCAATGAGCAGTTCTTC	CASSIAQGVGNEQFF
NA	NA	TRBV18	13	TRBJ1-4	TGTGCCAGCTCACGTAGCGTTGGCGAAAAACTGTTTTTT	CASSRSVGEKLFF
NA	once	TRBV28	15	TRBJ1-2	TGTGCCAGCAAATCATTTGGGCTGCCTAACTATGGCTACACCTTC	CASKSFGLPNYGYTF
NA	few	TRBV5-5	17	TRBJ2-1	TGTGCCAGCAGCTCCCTGGGGGCGGCCCTGGGCGTTAATGAGCAGTTCTTC	CASSSLGAALGVNEQFF
NA	NA	TRBV15	14	TRBJ1-5	TGTGCCACCAGCAGAGATCAGGGCAATCAGCCCCAGCATTTT	CATSRDQGNQPQHF
TRBD2	NA	TRBV7-9	14	TRBJ2-7	TGTGCCAGCACCTTGAGCGGGGGACACTCCGAGCAGTACTTC	CASTLSGGHSEQYF
TRBD2	NA	TRBV7-2	15	TRBJ2-1	TGTGCCAGCAGGATTACTAGCGGGGTATACAATGAGCAGTTCTTC	CASRITSGVYNEQFF
TRBD1	NA	TRBV10-3	15	TRBJ2-5	TGTGCCATCAGTGCGACAGGGGGCCCCCAAGAGACCCAGTACTTC	CAISATGGPQETQYF
TRBD2	NA	TRBV6-4	16	TRBJ2-7	TGTGCCAGCAGTGACTGGGGGAGGGAGCACTTATACGAGCAGTACTTC	CASSDWGREHLYEQYF
NA	NA	TRBV11-2	16	TRBJ2-1	TGTGCCAGCAGCTTATTGCCGGTGAGCTCCTACAATGAGCAGTTCTTC	CASSLLPVSSYNEQFF
TRBD2	NA	TRBV7-2	16	TRBJ2-1	TGTGCCAGCAGCGCCCAGCTAGCGGGAGGCTACAATGAGCAGTTCTTC	CASSAQLAGGYNEQFF
TRBD1	NA	TRBV19	17	TRBJ1-1	TGTGCCAGTAGTGCCGGACAGGGAAGAGTCCCGAACACTGAAGCTTTCTTT	CASSAGQGRVPNTEAFF
TRBD2	NA	TRBV9	17	TRBJ2-7	TGTGCCAGCAGCGTAGAGCCGAGCGGGAGTTACACCTACGAGCAGTACTTC	CASSVEPSGSYTYEQYF
NA	NA	TRBV28	14	TRBJ1-5	TGTGCCAGCAGCTCATCCAGGGGCAAGGAGCCCCAGCATTTT	CASSSSRGKEPQHF
TRBD1	NA	TRBV5-1	17	TRBJ2-6	TGCGCCAGCAGCTCCCAACAGGGGGCGCCTGGGGCCAACGTCCTGACTTTC	CASSSQQGAPGANVLTF
TRBD2	once	TRBV27	18	TRBJ2-4	TGTGCCAGCTCCGGGATCGGGACTAGCGGGTTAGCCAAAAACATTCAGTACTTC	CASSGIGTSGLAKNIQYF
NA	NA	TRBV6-1	15	TRBJ1-3	TGTGCCAGCAGTGAATCGACGGGCTCTGGAAACACCATATATTTT	CASSESTGSGNTIYF
NA	NA	TRBV21-1	17	TRBJ2-7	TGTGCCAGCAGCAAAGCCCACGACAGGAAAGTAACCTACGAGCAGTACTTC	CASSKAHDRKVTYEQYF
TRBD1	NA	TRBV6-6	16	TRBJ1-5	TGTGCCAGCAGACTACAGGGACAGGGAAACAATCAGCCCCAGCATTTT	CASRLQGQGNNQPQHF
NA	NA	TRBV7-2	15	TRBJ1-6	TGTGCCAGCAGCTCAGGGTTTACCTATAATTCACCCCTCCACTTT	CASSSGFTYNSPLHF
TRBD2	NA	TRBV29-1	15	TRBJ2-7	TGCAGCGTGCAGGGGGGATCTAGCGGGATATCCGAGCAGTACTTC	CSVQGGSSGISEQYF